These T cell receptor beta chains were read from a single sample in a study of shared T cell receptors in the human thymus. This table comes from immunoSEQ multiplex PCR, and its TCRdb copy is limited to in-frame clones, with some not included. The sample lists about 660,000 clones, roughly 90% occurring once. A further study also used this sample, focusing on human thymus T cells.

Sequenced material: thymocytes. The receptors come from a boy in the first two years of life with a congenital heart defect. CDR3s include the opening cysteine and the closing phenylalanine or tryptophan. D genes are given only for firm matches. Clone size is not always given. Where it is, it says once, few, many or a class for expanded clones.

d_gene	j_gene	v_gene	abundance	CDR3aa	CDR3nt
TRBD2	TRBJ2-5	TRBV5-1	NA	CASSPRASGRAGETQYF	TGCGCCAGCAGCCCAAGGGCTAGCGGGAGGGCAGGAGAGACCCAGTACTTC
NA	TRBJ2-7	TRBV10-2	NA	CASERSDEQYF	TGCGCCAGCGAAAGATCAGACGAGCAGTACTTC
NA	TRBJ2-5	TRBV6-6	NA	CASRGGDPETQYF	TGTGCCAGCAGAGGGGGGGACCCAGAGACCCAGTACTTC
NA	TRBJ2-1	TRBV19	NA	CASSIGGASSEGDEQFF	TGTGCCAGTAGTATTGGGGGGGCTAGCTCCGAGGGGGATGAGCAGTTCTTC
TRBD2	TRBJ2-5	TRBV25-1	NA	CASSAIPLASGSQETQYF	TGTGCCAGCAGTGCTATACCCCTCGCTAGCGGGAGCCAAGAGACCCAGTACTTC
TRBD2	TRBJ2-7	TRBV19	NA	CASSGGSAGGYYEQYF	TGTGCCAGTAGTGGGGGGTCAGCGGGAGGATACTACGAGCAGTACTTC
NA	TRBJ2-7	TRBV10-1	NA	CASSEKGGYEQYF	TGCGCCAGCAGTGAGAAGGGAGGCTACGAGCAGTACTTC
NA	TRBJ2-7	TRBV27	NA	CASSRRASYEQYF	TGTGCCAGCAGCCGGAGGGCCTCCTACGAGCAGTACTTC
TRBD1	TRBJ2-7	TRBV30	NA	CACHGTGGEQYF	TGTGCCTGCCACGGGACAGGAGGCGAGCAGTACTTC
NA	TRBJ1-2	TRBV6-5	NA	CAKRPKDRPRGTF	TGTGCCAAGAGACCTAAAGACAGGCCCCGGGGCACCTTC
TRBD2	TRBJ2-1	TRBV5-4	NA	CASSLANLLAGGPSYNEQFF	TGTGCCAGCAGCTTGGCCAATCTACTAGCGGGAGGGCCCTCCTACAATGAGCAGTTCTTC
TRBD2	TRBJ2-3	TRBV7-9	NA	CASSLFSSGEDTQYF	TGTGCCAGCAGCTTATTTTCTAGCGGGGAAGATACGCAGTATTTT
TRBD1	TRBJ1-2	TRBV5-6	NA	CASSGDRDNYGYTF	TGTGCCAGCAGCGGAGACAGGGATAACTATGGCTACACCTTC
NA	TRBJ2-3	TRBV27	once	CASAEKRGPDTQYF	TGTGCCAGCGCGGAGAAACGAGGTCCAGATACGCAGTATTTT
NA	TRBJ2-7	TRBV20-1	NA	CSARDLYEQYF	TGCAGTGCTAGAGATCTCTACGAGCAGTACTTC
TRBD1	TRBJ2-7	TRBV4-1	NA	CASSQATGGLWEQYF	TGCGCCAGCAGCCAGGCGACAGGGGGCTTGTGGGAGCAGTACTTC
TRBD1	TRBJ2-3	TRBV5-1	NA	CASSSIQGGGTDTQYF	TGCGCCAGCAGCTCGATACAGGGGGGCGGCACAGATACGCAGTATTTT
NA	TRBJ1-1	TRBV29-1	few	CSVGKGDTEAFF	TGCAGCGTGGGTAAGGGGGACACTGAAGCTTTCTTT
NA	TRBJ1-2	TRBV11-3	NA	CASSLNRAGGYTF	TGTGCCAGCAGCTTAAACAGGGCGGGTGGCTACACCTTC
NA	TRBJ2-7	TRBV7-8	NA	CASSSKMAGRSYEQYF	TGTGCCAGCAGCTCAAAGATGGCGGGACGATCCTACGAGCAGTACTTC
NA	TRBJ2-5	TRBV4-2	NA	CASSQDASRQETQYF	TGTGCCAGCAGCCAAGATGCTAGCAGACAAGAGACCCAGTACTTC
TRBD2	TRBJ2-5	TRBV9	NA	CASSASQVGLPETQYF	TGTGCCAGCAGCGCGTCCCAGGTGGGACTACCGGAGACCCAGTACTTC
NA	TRBJ2-7	TRBV7-8	NA	CASSLVRAVEQYF	TGTGCCAGCAGCTTAGTCAGGGCCGTTGAGCAGTACTTC
NA	TRBJ2-5	TRBV11-2	NA	CASSLDAGMKTQYF	TGTGCCAGCAGCTTGGATGCAGGGATGAAGACCCAGTACTTC
TRBD2	TRBJ2-1	TRBV27	once	CASSLRREYNEQFF	TGTGCCAGCAGTTTACGGCGGGAGTACAATGAGCAGTTCTTC
NA	TRBJ2-7	TRBV7-8	NA	CASRKQGDSYEQYF	TGTGCCAGCAGAAAACAGGGTGACTCCTACGAGCAGTACTTC
TRBD2	TRBJ2-2	TRBV4-2	NA	CASSQFKEAGGGELFF	TGTGCCAGCAGCCAATTTAAGGAGGCGGGAGGCGGGGAGCTGTTTTTT
NA	TRBJ2-7	TRBV27	few	CASSLAGGYEQYF	TGTGCCAGCAGTTTAGCAGGGGGGTACGAGCAGTACTTC
NA	TRBJ2-6	TRBV4-3	NA	CASSPGYRVGSGANVLTF	TGCGCCAGCAGCCCGGGGTACAGGGTAGGGTCTGGGGCCAACGTCCTGACTTTC
TRBD1	TRBJ2-2	TRBV27	NA	CASSPTGTAPNTGELFF	TGTGCCAGCAGCCCTACCGGGACAGCCCCGAACACCGGGGAGCTGTTTTTT
NA	TRBJ2-7	TRBV2	NA	CASTYGGSPPSSYEQYF	TGTGCCAGCACTTACGGAGGAAGCCCCCCCAGCTCCTACGAGCAGTACTTC
NA	TRBJ2-3	TRBV14	NA	CASSQVRTTQTQYF	TGTGCCAGCAGCCAAGTAAGGACTACCCAAACGCAGTATTTT
TRBD1	TRBJ1-2	TRBV7-2	NA	CASSLAPTGVGYGYTF	TGTGCCAGCAGCTTAGCCCCGACAGGGGTAGGCTATGGCTACACCTTC
TRBD1	TRBJ2-1	TRBV15	once	CATSRDHRGQGGNEQFF	TGTGCCACCAGCAGAGATCACCGGGGACAGGGGGGCAATGAGCAGTTCTTC
NA	TRBJ2-3	TRBV4-2	NA	CASSQGRRGGGTDTQYF	TGTGCCAGCAGCCAGGGTAGGCGGGGCGGTGGCACAGATACGCAGTATTTT
TRBD1	TRBJ1-2	TRBV29-1	NA	CSVGGTDYGYTF	TGCAGCGTTGGGGGGACAGACTATGGCTACACCTTC